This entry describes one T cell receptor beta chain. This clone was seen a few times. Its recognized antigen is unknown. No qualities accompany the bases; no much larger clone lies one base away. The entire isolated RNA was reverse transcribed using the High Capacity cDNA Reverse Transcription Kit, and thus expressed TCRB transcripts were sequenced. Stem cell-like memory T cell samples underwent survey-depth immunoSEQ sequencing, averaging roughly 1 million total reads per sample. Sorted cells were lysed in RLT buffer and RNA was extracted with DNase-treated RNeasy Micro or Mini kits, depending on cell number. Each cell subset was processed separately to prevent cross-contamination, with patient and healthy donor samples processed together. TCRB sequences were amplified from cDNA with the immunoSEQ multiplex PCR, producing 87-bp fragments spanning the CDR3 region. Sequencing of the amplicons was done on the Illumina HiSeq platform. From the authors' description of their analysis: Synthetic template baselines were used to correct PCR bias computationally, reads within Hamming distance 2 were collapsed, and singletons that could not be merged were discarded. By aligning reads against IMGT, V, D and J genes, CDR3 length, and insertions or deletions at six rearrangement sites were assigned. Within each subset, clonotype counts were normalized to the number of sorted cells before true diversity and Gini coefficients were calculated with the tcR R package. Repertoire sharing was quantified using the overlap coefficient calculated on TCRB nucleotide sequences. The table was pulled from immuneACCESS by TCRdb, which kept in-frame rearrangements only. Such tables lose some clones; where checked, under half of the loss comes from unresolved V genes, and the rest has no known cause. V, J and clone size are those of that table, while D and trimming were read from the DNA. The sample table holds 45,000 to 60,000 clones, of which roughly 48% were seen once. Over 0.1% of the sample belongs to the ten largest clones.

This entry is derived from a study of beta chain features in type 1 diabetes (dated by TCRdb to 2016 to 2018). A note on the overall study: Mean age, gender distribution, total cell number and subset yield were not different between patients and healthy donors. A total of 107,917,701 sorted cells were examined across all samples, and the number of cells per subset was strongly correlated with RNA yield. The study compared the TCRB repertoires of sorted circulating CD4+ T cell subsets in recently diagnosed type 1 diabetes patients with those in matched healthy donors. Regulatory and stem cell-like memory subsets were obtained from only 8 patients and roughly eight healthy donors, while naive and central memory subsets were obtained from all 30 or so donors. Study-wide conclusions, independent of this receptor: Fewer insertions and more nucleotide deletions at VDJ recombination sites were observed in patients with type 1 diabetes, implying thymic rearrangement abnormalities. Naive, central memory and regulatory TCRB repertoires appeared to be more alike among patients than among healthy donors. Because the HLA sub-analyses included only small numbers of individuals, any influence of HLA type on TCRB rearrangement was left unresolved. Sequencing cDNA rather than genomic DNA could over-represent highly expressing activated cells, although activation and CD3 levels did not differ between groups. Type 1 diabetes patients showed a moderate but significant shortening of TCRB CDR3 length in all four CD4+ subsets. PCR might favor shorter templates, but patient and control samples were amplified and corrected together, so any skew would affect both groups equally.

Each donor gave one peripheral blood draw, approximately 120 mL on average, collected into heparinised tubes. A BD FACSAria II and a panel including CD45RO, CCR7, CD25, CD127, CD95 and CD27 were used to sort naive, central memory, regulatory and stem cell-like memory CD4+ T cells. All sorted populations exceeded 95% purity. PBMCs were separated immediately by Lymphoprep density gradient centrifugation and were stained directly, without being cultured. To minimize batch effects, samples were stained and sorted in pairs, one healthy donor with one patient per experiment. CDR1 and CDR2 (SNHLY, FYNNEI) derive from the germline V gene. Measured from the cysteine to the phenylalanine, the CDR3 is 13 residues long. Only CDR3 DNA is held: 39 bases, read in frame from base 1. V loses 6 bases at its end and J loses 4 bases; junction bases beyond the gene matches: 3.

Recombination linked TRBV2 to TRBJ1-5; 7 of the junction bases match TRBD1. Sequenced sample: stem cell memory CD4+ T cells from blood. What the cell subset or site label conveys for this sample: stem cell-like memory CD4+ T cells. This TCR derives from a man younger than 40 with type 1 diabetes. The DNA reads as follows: TGTGCCAGCAGGGCACAGGGGAATCAGCCCCAGCATTTT. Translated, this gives CASRAQGNQPQHF.